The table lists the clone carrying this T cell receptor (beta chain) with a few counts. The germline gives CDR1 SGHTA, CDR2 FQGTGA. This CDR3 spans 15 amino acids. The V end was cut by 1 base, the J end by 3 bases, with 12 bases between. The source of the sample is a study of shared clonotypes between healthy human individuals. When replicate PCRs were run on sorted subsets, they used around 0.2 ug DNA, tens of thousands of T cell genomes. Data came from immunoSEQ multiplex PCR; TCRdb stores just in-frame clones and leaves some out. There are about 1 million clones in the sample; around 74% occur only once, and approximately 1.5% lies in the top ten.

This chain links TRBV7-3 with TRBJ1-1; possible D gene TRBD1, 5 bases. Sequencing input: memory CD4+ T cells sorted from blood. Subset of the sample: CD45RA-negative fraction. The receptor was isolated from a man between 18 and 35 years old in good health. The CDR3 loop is CASSLRPRGDTEAFF. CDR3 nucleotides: TGTGCCAGCAGCTTAAGGCCGCGGGGGGACACTGAAGCTTTCTTT.